Listed below are T cell receptor beta chains from one sample, sequenced in a study of T cells in Graves' hyperthyroidism and ophthalmopathy. TCRdb passed the multiplex PCR reads through MiXCR, listing each CDR3 protein once. The table has fewer than 450,000 distinct CDR3 sequences, over 12% seen once; the top ten hold around 28%. Sequencing input: blood. The receptors originated from a man aged 50-59 years with Graves' ophthalmopathy. Both conserved end residues are part of each CDR3. The D gene is left open where the match is weak. Only some rows state a clone size, as once, few, many or a class for expanded clones.

abundance	v_gene	d_gene	j_gene	CDR3nt	CDR3aa
few	TRBV12-3/TRBV12-4	NA	TRBJ2-3	TGTGCCAGCAGTCCCAGGGTTCCAGATACGCAGTATTTT	CASSPRVPDTQYF
NA	TRBV27	NA	TRBJ1-1	TGTGCCAGCAGCTTCAGGGATTCCACTGAAGCTTTCTTT	CASSFRDSTEAFF
few	TRBV30	TRBD2	TRBJ2-3	TGTGCCTGGAGTGATCTAGCGGGAGCAGATACGCAGTATTTT	CAWSDLAGADTQYF
many	TRBV7-9	TRBD1	TRBJ1-2	TGTGCCAGCAGCTTACCCAGGACAGGGGGCGACTATGGCTACACCTTC	CASSLPRTGGDYGYTF
NA	TRBV18	TRBD1	TRBJ1-2	TGTGCCAGCTCACCACCGGGACAGCTCTATGGCTACACCTTC	CASSPPGQLYGYTF
many	TRBV27	NA	TRBJ1-5	TGTGCCAGCAGTTTATGGGGACTAAGGGATCAGCCCCAGCATTTT	CASSLWGLRDQPQHF
NA	TRBV5-4	NA	TRBJ2-2	TGTGCCACCAACCCGGGACGGGCGAACACCGGGGAGCTGTTTTTT	CATNPGRANTGELFF
many	TRBV5-5	NA	TRBJ2-3	TGTGCCAGCACCCGGGGATACACAGATACGCAGTATTTT	CASTRGYTDTQYF
few	TRBV28	NA	TRBJ1-1	TGTGCCAGCAGTTCGCCACAGACTGAAGCTTTCTTT	CASSSPQTEAFF
NA	TRBV4-1	TRBD1	TRBJ2-3	TGCGCCAGCAGCCAGTTGGGACAGGGGTTAGATACGCAGTATTTT	CASSQLGQGLDTQYF
NA	TRBV27	NA	TRBJ2-7	TGTGCCAGCAGTTTATCGGGGGGCCCCTCCCGGGAGCAGTACTTC	CASSLSGGPSREQYF
few	TRBV20-1	NA	TRBJ2-1	TGCAGTGCTAGTGGTAGCGAGCCCTACAATGAGCAGTTCTTC	CSASGSEPYNEQFF
few	TRBV12-3/TRBV12-4	NA	TRBJ1-3	TGTGCCAGCAGTTTACTCGGGGTAGGGATGACTGGAAACACCATATATTTT	CASSLLGVGMTGNTIYF
many	TRBV11-2	TRBD2	TRBJ2-1	TGTGCCAGCAGCTCCGGGACTAGCGGGAGTAATACACGTGAGCAGTTCTTC	CASSSGTSGSNTREQFF
many	TRBV7-9	NA	TRBJ2-3	TGTGCCAGCAGCATGAGCTTGGATACGCAGTATTTT	CASSMSLDTQYF